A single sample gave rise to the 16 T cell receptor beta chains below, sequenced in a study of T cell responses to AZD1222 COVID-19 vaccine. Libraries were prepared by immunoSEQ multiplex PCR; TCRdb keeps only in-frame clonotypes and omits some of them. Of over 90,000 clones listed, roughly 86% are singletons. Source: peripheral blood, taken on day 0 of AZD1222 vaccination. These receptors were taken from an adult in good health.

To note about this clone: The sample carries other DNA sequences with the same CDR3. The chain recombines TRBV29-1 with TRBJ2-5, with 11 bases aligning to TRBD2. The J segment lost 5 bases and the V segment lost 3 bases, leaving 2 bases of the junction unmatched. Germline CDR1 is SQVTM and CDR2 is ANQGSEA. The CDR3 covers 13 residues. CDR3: CSVETSGTETQYF. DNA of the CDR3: TGCAGCGTTGAGACTAGCGGGACCGAGACCCAGTACTTC. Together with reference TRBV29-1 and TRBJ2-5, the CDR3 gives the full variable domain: SAVISQKPSRDICQRGTSLTIQCQVDSQVTMMFWYRQQPGQSLTLIATANQGSEATYESGFVIDKFPISRPNLTFSTLTVSNMSPEDSSIYLCSVETSGTETQYFGPGTRLLVL.

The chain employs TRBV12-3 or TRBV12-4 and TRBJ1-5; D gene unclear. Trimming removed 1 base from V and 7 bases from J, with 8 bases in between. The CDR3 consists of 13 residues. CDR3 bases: TGTGCCAGCAGTTTAGACAGCGGGCAGCCCCAGCATTTT. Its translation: CASSLDSGQPQHF.

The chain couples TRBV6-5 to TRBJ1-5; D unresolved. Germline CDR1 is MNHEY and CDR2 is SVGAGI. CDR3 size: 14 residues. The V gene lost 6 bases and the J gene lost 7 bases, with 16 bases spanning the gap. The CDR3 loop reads CASSGPGRGQPQHF. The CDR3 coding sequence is TGTGCCAGCAGCGGACCGGGGAGAGGACAGCCCCAGCATTTT.

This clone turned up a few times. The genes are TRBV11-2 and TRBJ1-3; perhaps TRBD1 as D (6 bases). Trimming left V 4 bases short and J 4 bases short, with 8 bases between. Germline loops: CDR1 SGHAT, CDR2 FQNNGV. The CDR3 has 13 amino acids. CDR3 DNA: TGTGCCAGCAGCTCGGACAGAGGAAACACCATATATTTT. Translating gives CASSSDRGNTIYF.

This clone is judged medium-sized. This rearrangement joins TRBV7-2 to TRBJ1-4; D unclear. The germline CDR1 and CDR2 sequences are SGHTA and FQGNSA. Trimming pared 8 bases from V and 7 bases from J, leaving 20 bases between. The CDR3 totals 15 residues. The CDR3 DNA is TGTGCCAGCTCTAGGTCGATGGGCTTGGGTGAAAAACTGTTTTTT. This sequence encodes CASSRSMGLGEKLFF.

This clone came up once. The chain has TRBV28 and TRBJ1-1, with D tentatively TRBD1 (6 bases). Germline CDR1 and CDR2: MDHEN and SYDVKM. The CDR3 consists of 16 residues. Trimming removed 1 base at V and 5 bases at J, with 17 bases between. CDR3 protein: CASSLFTGSGRTEAFF. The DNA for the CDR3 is TGTGCCAGCAGTTTATTCACAGGGAGCGGAAGAACTGAAGCTTTCTTT.

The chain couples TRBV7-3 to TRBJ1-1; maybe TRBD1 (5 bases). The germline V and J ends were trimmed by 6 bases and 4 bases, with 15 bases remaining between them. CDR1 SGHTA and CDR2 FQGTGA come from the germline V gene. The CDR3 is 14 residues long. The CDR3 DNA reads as TGTGCCAGCAGTCAGGCGGGGGTTGGCACTGAAGCTTTCTTT. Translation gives CASSQAGVGTEAFF.

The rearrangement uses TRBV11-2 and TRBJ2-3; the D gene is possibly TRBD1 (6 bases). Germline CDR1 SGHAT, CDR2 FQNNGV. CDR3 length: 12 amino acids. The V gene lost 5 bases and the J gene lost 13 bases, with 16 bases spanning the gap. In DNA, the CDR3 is TGTGCCAGCAGCGTAGGGGGTTGGGACGAGTATTTT. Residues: CASSVGGWDEYF.

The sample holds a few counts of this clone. CDR3: CASTNRQPQHF. The CDR3 DNA reads TGCGCCAGCACTAATCGGCAGCCCCAGCATTTT. V usage is TRBV10-1 and J usage is TRBJ1-5; D is uncertain. In germline, CDR1 is WNHNN, CDR2 SYGVQD (reference sequence). The length of the CDR3 is 11 residues. The V gene lost 7 bases and the J gene lost 7 bases, with 8 bases spanning the gap.

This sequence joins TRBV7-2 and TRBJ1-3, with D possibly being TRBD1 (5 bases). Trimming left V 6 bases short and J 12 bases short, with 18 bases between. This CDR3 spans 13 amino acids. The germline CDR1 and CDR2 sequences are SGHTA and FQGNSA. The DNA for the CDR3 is TGTGCCAGCAGGGGACGGGGCCCTGGGGTCATATATTTT. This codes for CASRGRGPGVIYF.

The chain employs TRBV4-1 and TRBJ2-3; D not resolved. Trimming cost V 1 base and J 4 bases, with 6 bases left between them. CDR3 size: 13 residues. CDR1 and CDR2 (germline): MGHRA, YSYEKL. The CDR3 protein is CASSQAGADTQYF. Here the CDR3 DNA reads TGCGCCAGCAGCCAAGCTGGGGCAGATACGCAGTATTTT.

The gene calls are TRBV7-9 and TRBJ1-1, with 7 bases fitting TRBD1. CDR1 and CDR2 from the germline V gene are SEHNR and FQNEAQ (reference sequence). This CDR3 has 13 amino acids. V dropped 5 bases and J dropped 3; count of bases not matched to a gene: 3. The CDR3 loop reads CASSPDRDTEAFF. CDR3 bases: TGTGCCAGCAGCCCCGACAGGGACACTGAAGCTTTCTTT.

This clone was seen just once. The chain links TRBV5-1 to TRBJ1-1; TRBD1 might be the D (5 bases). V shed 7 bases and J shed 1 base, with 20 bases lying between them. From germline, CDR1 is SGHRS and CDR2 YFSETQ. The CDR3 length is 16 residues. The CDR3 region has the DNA TGCGCCAGCTCCTCAGACCCGGGACGTTCGAACACTGAAGCTTTCTTT. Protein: CASSSDPGRSNTEAFF.

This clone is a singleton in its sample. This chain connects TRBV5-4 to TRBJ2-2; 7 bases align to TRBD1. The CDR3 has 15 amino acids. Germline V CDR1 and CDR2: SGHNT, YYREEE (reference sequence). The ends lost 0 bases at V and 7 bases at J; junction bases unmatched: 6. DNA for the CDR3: TGTGCCAGCAGCTTGGGAGGACAGGTGGACGGGGAGCTGTTTTTT. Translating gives CASSLGGQVDGELFF.

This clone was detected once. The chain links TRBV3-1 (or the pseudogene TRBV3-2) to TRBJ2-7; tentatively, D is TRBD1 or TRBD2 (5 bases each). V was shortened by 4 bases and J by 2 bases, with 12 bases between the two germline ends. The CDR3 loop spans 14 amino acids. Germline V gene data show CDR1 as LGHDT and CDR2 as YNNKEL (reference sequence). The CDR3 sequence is CASSPFGGTYEQYF. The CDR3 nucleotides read TGTGCCAGCAGCCCTTTTGGGGGTACCTACGAGCAGTACTTC.

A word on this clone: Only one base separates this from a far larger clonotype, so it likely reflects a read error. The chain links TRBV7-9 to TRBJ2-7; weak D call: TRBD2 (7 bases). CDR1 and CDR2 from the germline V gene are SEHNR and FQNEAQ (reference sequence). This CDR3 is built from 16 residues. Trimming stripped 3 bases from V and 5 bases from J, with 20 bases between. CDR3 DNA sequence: TGTGCCAGCAGCTTCGTGGGGGAAGGGGGGGCCGACGAGCAGTACTTC. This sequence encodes CASSFVGEGGADEQYF.